The TCR beta chain described here comes from a study of long-term antiretroviral therapy in people with HIV. In the study overall: Sampling started about a decade before the 2015 immediate-ART recommendation. Findings and caveats of the study: Upon ART, diversity increased but remained lower than transplant donor controls.

Version v3.0 of the immunoSEQ assay ran at survey level. Roughly 35,000-50,000 T-cell genomes per sample were the sequencing target. Data came from immunoSEQ multiplex PCR; TCRdb stores just in-frame clones and leaves some out. Of nearly 50,000 clones listed, around 84% are singletons. As regards this clone: Its antigen is unidentified. The sample has other DNA sequences that encode this CDR3 too.

J was trimmed by 3 bases and V by 4 bases; bases with no gene match: 7. The V gene's germline CDR1 is SGHAT and CDR2 FQNNGV. There are 18 residues in the CDR3. The starting material was unsorted PBMCs, obtained 0.8 years after starting antiretroviral therapy. The genes are TRBV11-2 and TRBJ2-3; TRBD2 matches at 16 bases. The TCR was taken from a woman aged 18-29 years with HIV. The CDR3 DNA sequence: TGTGCCAGCAGCTGGCCGGGACTAGCGGGAGGGGTGACAGATACGCAGTATTTT. Translated: CASSWPGLAGGVTDTQYF. The full variable domain, its missing parts supplied by reference TRBV11-2 and TRBJ2-3, is EAGVAQSPRYKIIEKRQSVAFWCNPISGHATLYWYQQILGQGPKLLIQFQNNGVVDDSQLPKDRFSAERLKGVDSTLKIQPAKLEDSAVYLCASSWPGLAGGVTDTQYFGPGTRLTVL.